Each of the 28 T cell receptor beta chains below was sequenced from the same sample in a study of T-cell memory formation after mild COVID-19. One entry per CDR3 protein, called by TCRdb with MiXCR from the 5' RACE reads. The sample lists under 300,000 distinct CDR3 sequences; roughly 17% were seen once. The specimen was PBMCs or a T cell subset sorted from them (not recorded which). The receptor set was obtained from a man younger than 35 who had mild COVID-19 (a few samples of this study predate the infection). Cell type and time point are not known.

This clonotype was seen only a few times. This chain links TRBV2 with TRBJ1-2, with D unresolved. Trimming took off 0 bases at V and 3 bases at J, with 11 bases between the two ends. The CDR3 has 15 amino acids. CDR1 SNHLY and CDR2 FYNNEI come from the germline V gene. The CDR3 reads CASSEALPSDYGYTF. In nucleotides, the CDR3 is TGTGCCAGCAGTGAAGCGCTTCCGTCAGACTATGGCTACACCTTC.

This clonotype was recorded many times. The rearrangement links TRBV12-3 or TRBV12-4 to TRBJ1-1; no clear D. V was trimmed by 0 bases and J by 0 bases, leaving 14 bases between them. There are 17 residues in the CDR3. This CDR3 reads CASSLAWASRMNTEAFF. In DNA form, the CDR3 reads TGTGCCAGCAGTTTAGCCTGGGCCAGCCGGATGAACACTGAAGCTTTCTTT.

This chain links TRBV3-1 with TRBJ1-4; 7 nucleotides line up with TRBD1. Germline CDR1 is LGHDT and CDR2 is YNNKEL (reference sequence). There are 15 residues in the CDR3. Unmatched junction bases numbered 6, after V lost 3 bases and J lost 5 bases. The DNA of the CDR3 is TGTGCCAGCAGCCACAGGGGGGGGCCCAATGAAAAACTGTTTTTT. Its translation is CASSHRGGPNEKLFF. The full variable domain, completed using reference TRBV3-1 and TRBJ1-4, is DTAVSQTPKYLVTQMGNDKSIKCEQNLGHDTMYWYKQDSKKFLKIMFSYNNKELIINETVPNRFSPKSPDKAHLNLHINSLELGDSAVYFCASSHRGGPNEKLFFGSGTQLSVL.

J is TRBJ2-2 and V is TRBV28, with a weak D call TRBD2 (5 bases). V lost 4 bases to trimming and J lost 9 bases, with 12 bases between them. CDR3 size: 13 residues. The germline gives CDR1 MDHEN, CDR2 SYDVKM. This CDR3 is CASSSAGLRELFF. Written as DNA, the CDR3 is TGTGCCAGCAGTTCGGCGGGCCTAAGGGAGCTGTTTTTT.

In its sample, this clonotype was seen a few times. The genes are TRBV9 and TRBJ2-2; D unclear. CDR1 SGDLS and CDR2 YYNGEE come from the germline V gene. V lost 4 bases to trimming and J lost 9 bases, with 16 bases between them. The CDR3 runs 14 residues. CDR3 nucleotides: TGTGCCAGCAGCCCTAAACCCGGCCCCAGGGAGCTGTTTTTT. Its translation: CASSPKPGPRELFF.

This clonotype was seen a handful of times. The CDR3 DNA follows: TGTGCCAGCAGCGCGGACGGCCGGGGACCCCAGCATTTT. Its protein product is CASSADGRGPQHF. The chain employs TRBV9 and TRBJ1-5, with D hard to call. CDR3 size: 13 residues. Germline CDR1 is SGDLS and CDR2 is YYNGEE. Trimming left V 3 bases short and J 10 bases short, with 14 bases between.

This chain links TRBV7-8 with TRBJ2-7; 7 positions agree with TRBD2. V dropped 5 bases and J dropped 2; count of bases not matched to a gene: 9. The CDR3 is 15 residues long. Germline loops: CDR1 SGHVS, CDR2 FQNEAQ. CDR3 sequence: CASSPSGRGTYEQYF. The CDR3 DNA is TGTGCCAGCAGCCCATCGGGGCGGGGGACCTACGAGCAGTACTTC.

V is TRBV4-1 and J is TRBJ2-2, with 8 bases that match TRBD1. Germline V gives CDR1 MGHRA, CDR2 YSYEKL. The ends lost 3 bases at V and 7 bases at J; junction bases unmatched: 7. The CDR3 covers 15 residues. CDR3 sequence (DNA): TGCGCCAGCAGCCAGGCAAGGACAGGGAGCGGGGAGCTGTTTTTT. Its protein is CASSQARTGSGELFF.

This clonotype was observed a few times. The gene calls are TRBV21-1 and TRBJ2-3. TRBV21-1 is shown as a pseudogene. The CDR3 runs to 13 residues. For the CDR3, the DNA is TGTGCCAGCAGCTCTAGGAATCCAGATACGCAGTATTTT. This codes for CASSSRNPDTQYF.

This clonotype showed up just a few times. The CDR3 region is CATSESYGTQYF. The CDR3, as DNA: TGTGCCACCAGTGAGAGCTATGGTACGCAGTATTTT. V is TRBV24-1 and J is TRBJ2-3; D not certain. The germline V gene encodes CDR1 KGHDR and CDR2 SFDVKD. Trimming cost V 4 bases and J 8 bases, with 9 bases left between them. The CDR3 loop spans 12 amino acids.

V is TRBV2 and J is TRBJ1-1; perhaps TRBD1 as D (6 bases). CDR1 is SNHLY, CDR2 FYNNEI, per germline. This CDR3 spans 13 amino acids. V gave up 3 bases and J gave up 6 bases, with 11 bases separating them. CDR3 in amino acids: CASSEGGIAEAFF. The CDR3 region has the DNA TGTGCCAGCAGTGAGGGGGGCATCGCTGAAGCTTTCTTT.

This clonotype was seen a few times. V usage is TRBV7-9 and J usage is TRBJ1-1; 7 positions agree with TRBD1. Germline V lookup: CDR1 SEHNR, CDR2 FQNEAQ (reference sequence). The CDR3 contains 13 residues. V trimming: 6 bases; J trimming: 5 bases; junction bases outside the gene matches: 6. CDR3 protein: CASSEGAETEAFF. Here the CDR3 DNA reads TGTGCCAGCAGTGAGGGGGCTGAGACTGAAGCTTTCTTT. Supplemented by reference TRBV7-9 and TRBJ1-1, the full variable domain reads DTGVSQNPRHKITKRGQNVTFRCDPISEHNRLYWYRQTLGQGPEFLTYFQNEAQLEKSRLLSDRFSAERPKGSFSTLEIQRTEQGDSAMYLCASSEGAETEAFFGQGTRLTVV.

The V call is TRBV5-1, the J call TRBJ2-3; no clear D gene. In germline, CDR1 is SGHRS, CDR2 YFSETQ. This CDR3 contains 16 residues. The V end lost 0 bases, the J end lost 4 bases, and 15 bases lay between the germline ends. This CDR3 is CASSLGVSAQADTQYF. The CDR3, as DNA: TGCGCCAGCAGCTTGGGTGTCTCGGCCCAGGCAGATACGCAGTATTTT. Supplemented by reference TRBV5-1 and TRBJ2-3, the full variable domain reads KAGVTQTPRYLIKTRGQQVTLSCSPISGHRSVSWYQQTPGQGLQFLFEYFSETQRNKGNFPGRFSGRQFSNSRSEMNVSTLELGDSALYLCASSLGVSAQADTQYFGPGTRLTVL.

This sequence joins TRBV14 and TRBJ1-3; perhaps TRBD1 as D (6 bases). This CDR3 spans 14 amino acids. CDR1 SGHDN and CDR2 FVKESK come from the germline V gene. Trimming shortened V by 5 bases and J by 4 bases, and 12 bases separated the two germline ends. The CDR3 nucleotides read TGTGCCAGCAGCTCCAGGGGTTCGGGAAACACCATATATTTT. It codes for CASSSRGSGNTIYF. The full variable domain, rest sourced from reference TRBV14 and TRBJ1-3, is EAGVTQFPSHSVIEKGQTVTLRCDPISGHDNLYWYRRVMGKEIKFLLHFVKESKQDESGMPNNRFLAERTGGTYSTLKVQPAELEDSGVYFCASSSRGSGNTIYFGEGSWLTVV.

In its sample, this clonotype was seen a few times. The gene calls are TRBV20-1 and TRBJ2-7; 9 bases fit TRBD1. CDR1 and CDR2 (germline): DFQATT, SNEGSKA (reference sequence). The CDR3 is 13 residues long. V lost 4 bases, J lost 2 bases, and 3 bases stayed unmatched. The CDR3 DNA reads as TGCAGTGCTACGGGACAGGGTACCTACGAGCAGTACTTC. Its protein product is CSATGQGTYEQYF.

This clonotype has more than one count but fewer than ten. The CDR3 DNA sequence: TGCGCCAGCAGCTTGGCGGGACAGGAATTCTACGAGCAGTACTTC. Its translation is CASSLAGQEFYEQYF. The rearrangement joins TRBV5-1 to TRBJ2-7, with 8 positions matching TRBD1. This CDR3 region has 15 residues. Germline V gene data show CDR1 as SGHRS and CDR2 as YFSETQ. J was trimmed by 3 bases and V by 0 bases; bases with no gene match: 5.

This clonotype occurred many times. The genes are TRBV12-3 or TRBV12-4 and TRBJ1-5; TRBD1 is a possible D gene (5 bases). There are 14 residues in the CDR3. The V end lost 0 bases, the J end lost 2 bases, and 5 bases lay between the germline ends. The CDR3 nucleotides read TGTGCCAGCAGTTTAGCAGGGGGCAATCAGCCCCAGCATTTT. Residues: CASSLAGGNQPQHF.

The V gene is TRBV5-1, the J gene TRBJ2-3, with a tentative D call TRBD2 (5 bases). The CDR3 length is 12 residues. The germline CDR1 and CDR2 sequences are SGHRS and YFSETQ. The V end lost 3 bases, the J end lost 6 bases, and 8 bases lay between the germline ends. The CDR3 DNA reads as TGCGCCAGCAGCTCGTTAGCGGATACGCAGTATTTT. Its protein is CASSSLADTQYF.

The J gene is TRBJ2-5, the V gene TRBV7-2; TRBD1 matches 7 bases. Germline V CDR1 and CDR2: SGHTA, FQGNSA. The CDR3 is 15 amino acids. Losses at the gene ends were 4 bases for V and 4 bases for J; bases not matched to a gene: 9. As DNA, the CDR3 is TGTGCCAGCAGCTATCGTCGGGACAGCTCAGAGACCCAGTACTTC. Its protein product is CASSYRRDSSETQYF.

The V call is TRBV5-1, the J call TRBJ2-1; D unresolved. CDR1 SGHRS and CDR2 YFSETQ come from the germline V gene. The CDR3 contains 12 residues. V was shortened by 0 bases and J by 8 bases, with 6 bases between the two germline ends. The CDR3 DNA follows: TGCGCCAGCAGCTTGGGTAGCTATGAGCAGTTCTTC. It specifies CASSLGSYEQFF.

The chain is built from TRBV15 and TRBJ2-6; D not resolved. Germline-derived CDR1 and CDR2 are LNHNV and YYDKDF (reference sequence). The CDR3 runs 15 residues. Trimming took 1 base from V and 2 from J, leaving 6 bases between them. In nucleotides, the CDR3 is TGTGCCACCAGCAGAGGCTTACCTGGGGCCAACGTCCTGACTTTC. Protein: CATSRGLPGANVLTF.

The CDR3 protein is CASSIDLGAFEKDGYTF. The CDR3 nucleotides read TGTGCCAGTAGTATAGATCTGGGAGCCTTCGAGAAGGATGGCTACACCTTC. The rearrangement uses TRBV19 and TRBJ1-2; D uncertain. The CDR3 runs to 17 residues. Trimming stripped 0 bases from V and 6 bases from J, with 20 bases between. Germline lookup yields CDR1 LNHDA and CDR2 SQIVND (reference sequence).

This clonotype was seen a handful of times. The chain is built from TRBV5-1 and TRBJ1-1; a weak D match, TRBD1 (5 bases). The V end lost 1 base, the J end lost 3 bases, and 13 bases lay between the germline ends. The CDR3 has 15 residues. Germline CDR1 and CDR2: SGHRS and YFSETQ. The CDR3 coding sequence is TGCGCCAGCAGCTTGATGGGGGGGGGAGACACTGAAGCTTTCTTT. Amino acid sequence: CASSLMGGGDTEAFF.

J is TRBJ2-5 and V is TRBV7-9, with 13 bases lining up with TRBD2. Unmatched junction bases numbered 19, after V lost 10 bases and J lost 5 bases. This CDR3 has 18 residues. CDR1 and CDR2 from the germline V gene are SEHNR and FQNEAQ (reference sequence). Here the CDR3 DNA reads TGTGCCACCTCCGGGTTCAATCACGGACTAGCGGGGGTGGAGACCCAGTACTTC. This sequence encodes CATSGFNHGLAGVETQYF.

The chain uses TRBV6-2 or TRBV6-3 and TRBJ2-1; the match to TRBD1 covers 9 bases. The V gene's germline CDR1 is MNHEY and CDR2 SVGEGT. Trimming at V came to 4 bases and at J to 8 bases, leaving 9 bases not matched to a gene. This CDR3 has 15 amino acids. The CDR3 protein is CASSWGQGRSDEQFF. DNA of the CDR3: TGTGCCAGCAGTTGGGGACAGGGTCGTTCTGATGAGCAGTTCTTC.

The gene calls are TRBV12-5 and TRBJ1-1, with 7 bases identical to TRBD1. The CDR3 has 14 amino acids. Germline CDR1 and CDR2: LGHNT and FRNRAP. V lost 3 bases to trimming and J lost 3 bases; unmatched junction nucleotides: 4. CDR3 sequence: CASGFEGAHTEAFF. CDR3 in DNA: TGTGCTAGTGGTTTCGAGGGGGCGCACACTGAAGCTTTCTTT.

In its sample, this clonotype was seen a few times. The V call is TRBV7-2, the J call TRBJ2-5, with D tentatively TRBD1 (6 bases). V was trimmed by 0 bases and J by 5 bases, leaving 13 bases between them. CDR3 size: 15 residues. Germline CDR1 is SGHTA and CDR2 is FQGNSA. The CDR3 is CASSLAHRDRETQYF. The CDR3 DNA is TGTGCCAGCAGCTTAGCGCACAGGGATCGGGAGACCCAGTACTTC.

This clonotype was seen many times. The CDR3 sequence is CASRWDRGRDRNTEAFF. The CDR3 DNA reads as TGTGCCAGCAGATGGGACAGGGGGCGCGATCGGAACACTGAAGCTTTCTTT. V gene TRBV11-1 combines with J gene TRBJ1-1, with 12 bases that match TRBD1. V was pared by 6 bases and J by 1 base, with 9 bases of the junction left unmatched. Looked up from germline, CDR1 is SGHAT and CDR2 is FQDESV (reference sequence). There are 17 residues in the CDR3.